This entry features one T cell receptor beta chain sequence. Its antigen is still unknown. The source of the sample is a study of PD-1 blockade in classical Hodgkin lymphoma. Study-wide findings and caveats: Compared with baseline, CD4+ but not CD8+ TCR diversity had risen significantly by C4D1. Initiation of nivolumab under 1 year after ASCT led to exclusion of patients. It was reported that newly diagnosed patients had less baseline TCR diversity than healthy donors. Complete responders started with a diversity level that resembled newly diagnosed patients at baseline.

Autologous stem cell transplantation was followed by relapse in every patient, and brentuximab vedotin exposure varied. Data came from immunoSEQ multiplex PCR; TCRdb stores just in-frame clones and leaves some out. Here the sample spans approximately 51,000 clones, 73% being singletons. This CDR3 has 14 amino acids. The junction had 1 base not matched to a gene; V was cut back by 5 bases and J by 2 bases. Germline V gene lookup returns CDR1 MNHEY and CDR2 SVGAGI. The material sequenced was peripheral blood mononuclear cells (PBMCs), taken before the second cycle of nivolumab. The source of this sequence is a human donor with classical Hodgkin lymphoma. This chain connects TRBV6-5 to TRBJ1-4, with 8 bases identical to TRBD1. The CDR3 nucleotides read TGTGCCAGCAGTAGGACAGGGACTAATGAAAAACTGTTTTTT. This sequence encodes CASSRTGTNEKLFF.